This is a list of T cell receptor beta chains from one sample in a study of human T cells and chemical hapten exposure. TCRdb itself ran the RACE reads through MiXCR, one entry per CDR3 protein. The table lists about 77,000 distinct CDR3 sequences, about 14% of them singletons. The sequences come from whole blood, collected in connection with sensitization to the hapten diphenylcyclopropenone (DPC). These receptors came from a woman in her 50s with alopecia areata. Some clones in this sample may be carry-over from other donors' samples. The CDR3 runs from the conserved cysteine through the conserved F or W. D genes are given only for firm matches. The listing skips clone size in some rows; elsewhere it reads once, few, many or a size class.

>many|TRBV19|TRBJ1-5|TRBD1|17
CASSIAPGGGSNQPQHF
TGTGCCAGTAGTATAGCCCCAGGGGGAGGATCCAATCAGCCCCAGCATTTT
>NA|TRBV11-2|TRBJ1-3|NA|12
CASSTQGNTIYF
TGTGCCAGCAGCACACAGGGAAACACCATATATTTT
>many|TRBV5-1|TRBJ2-5|NA|19
CASSQRPGTGSGGQETQYF
TGCGCCAGCAGCCAACGTCCCGGGACAGGGAGCGGGGGCCAAGAGACCCAGTACTTC
>many|TRBV19|TRBJ2-1|NA|17
CASSIEGRRSSYNEQFF
TGTGCCAGTAGTATAGAGGGTCGGCGGAGCTCCTACAATGAGCAGTTCTTC
>NA|TRBV29-1|TRBJ2-6|NA|13
CSVSGSGANVLTF
TGCAGCGTGAGTGGCTCTGGGGCCAACGTCCTGACTTTC
>few|TRBV7-9|TRBJ2-1|TRBD1|13
CASSWTGNNEQFF
TGTGCCAGCAGCTGGACAGGGAACAATGAGCAGTTCTTC
>few|TRBV7-9|TRBJ2-7|NA|14
CASSLGQASYEQYF
TGTGCCAGCAGCTTAGGGCAGGCGTCCTACGAGCAGTACTTC
>NA|TRBV29-1|TRBJ1-1|NA|13
CSVERVEDTEAFF
TGCAGCGTTGAAAGGGTCGAGGACACTGAAGCTTTCTTT
>NA|TRBV5-5|TRBJ1-1|NA|15
CASSLLWGSNTEAFF
TGTGCCAGCAGCTTGTTGTGGGGATCCAACACTGAAGCTTTCTTT
>many|TRBV6-4|TRBJ2-1|NA|15
CASSDSLTEGNEQFF
TGTGCCAGCAGTGACTCGTTGACAGAAGGCAATGAGCAGTTCTTC
>few|TRBV4-3|TRBJ2-3|NA|14
CASSLQARTDTQYF
TGCGCCAGCAGCCTACAGGCTCGCACAGATACGCAGTATTTT
>NA|TRBV18|TRBJ2-7|NA|14
CASSPGQSSYEQYF
TGTGCCAGCTCACCCGGACAGTCGTCCTACGAGCAGTACTTC
>NA|TRBV5-1|TRBJ2-7|NA|14
CASSKDDRTYEQYF
TGCGCCAGCAGCAAAGACGACAGGACCTACGAGCAGTACTTC
>few|TRBV11-2|TRBJ1-1|NA|14
CASATTRQNTEAFF
TGTGCCAGCGCAACTACGAGGCAGAACACTGAAGCTTTCTTT
>few|TRBV28|TRBJ1-4|NA|18
CASSLWGMGRATNEKLFF
TGTGCCAGCAGTTTATGGGGTATGGGGAGAGCAACTAATGAAAAACTGTTTTTT
>NA|TRBV25-1|TRBJ2-5|TRBD1|14
CASSRDRVRGTQYF
TGTGCCAGCAGCCGGGACAGGGTGCGTGGGACCCAGTACTTC
>few|TRBV20-1|TRBJ2-1|TRBD2|14
CSAKLAGAYNEQFF
TGCAGTGCTAAGCTAGCGGGGGCCTACAATGAGCAGTTCTTC
>few|TRBV4-3|TRBJ2-1|TRBD2|15
CASSQDLERGNEQFF
TGCGCCAGCAGCCAAGATTTAGAGCGGGGCAATGAGCAGTTCTTC
>NA|TRBV12-3/TRBV12-4|TRBJ2-3|TRBD2|14
CASSRSGRPDTQYF
TGTGCCAGCAGCCGTAGCGGGAGGCCAGATACGCAGTATTTT
>few|TRBV29-1|TRBJ2-5|NA|14
CSVGQRLTRETQYF
TGCAGCGTTGGGCAGCGGCTCACGCGGGAGACCCAGTACTTC
>NA|TRBV7-2|TRBJ2-6|NA|15
CASTLGDAGANVLTF
TGTGCCAGCACCTTGGGGGATGCTGGGGCCAACGTCCTGACTTTC
>NA|TRBV28|TRBJ1-4|NA|14
CASTAGTGNEKLFF
TGTGCCAGCACTGCCGGGACCGGTAATGAAAAACTGTTTTTT